This T cell receptor (beta chain) was recovered during a study of human T cells and chemical hapten exposure (dated by TCRdb to the early 2020s). A note on the overall study: For sensitization, 2% DPC in acetone was applied to a roughly 2 cm by roughly 2 cm area of upper inner arm skin. This study followed changes in the peripheral blood TCR repertoire in vivo during primary and secondary sensitization of alopecia patients to the hapten diphenylcyclopropenone (DPC). Patients additionally received weekly therapeutic DPC doses to the scalp throughout the roughly 25-week study period. Libraries were pooled for sequencing, and variation in per-sample TCR yields was attributed mainly to small differences in library volumes within the pool. Patch testing was performed on the upper back with Finn chambers containing 0.01% DPC, and the patch tests were scored after 6 days according to International Contact Dermatitis Research Group standards. For TCR sequencing, blood came from 25 to 35 alopecia patients at anywhere from one to four time points (pre-sensitization, 2, 6 and 24 weeks). Blood samples were taken from patients before sensitization (week 0) and at 2, 6 and about 24 weeks after DPC sensitization. The patient cohort, mostly female, included alopecia areata with under or over 50% scalp involvement, alopecia totalis and alopecia universalis. Results the study describes overall, beyond this receptor: Repeated subsampling changed both the strength of the expansion versus patch-test correlation and the threshold at which the correlation became significant. Patch test score was positively correlated with the number of PT1 expanded TCRs, with significance at thresholds 8, 16 and 32 but not at 4. All patients had alopecia, a presumed autoimmune disease, so their immune response might differ from that of healthy individuals. DPC sensitization did not change how many TCRs were above 1 in 1000 frequency, and no evidence was found of alterations in global repertoire structure. Expanded TCRs formed significantly more large CDR3 similarity clusters than pre-sensitization or healthy control sets, consistent with antigen-driven responses.

This clonotype occurred many times. Its cognate antigen has yet to be identified. Base qualities are not provided; no much larger clone lies one nucleotide away. This specimen's time point label, interpreted: pre-sensitization, week 0. The treatment or condition label corresponds to: therapeutic diphenylcyclopropenone sensitization with weekly scalp DPC. Blood at each patch-test visit was drawn before the patch test was applied. Patients were considered eligible if aged 18 to 70, diagnosed with alopecia and deemed suitable for DPC therapy, and patients were excluded if pregnant. Total RNA was extracted from unfractionated whole blood collected in Tempus Blood RNA tubes. Library generation was performed with RACE. The sequencing machine was a NextSeq 500. Library preparation attached unique molecular identifiers to individual cDNA molecules for quantitative, reproducible TCR counting. From each blood RNA sample, both TCR alpha and TCR beta chains were sequenced. Per the original workflow: A median of roughly 99,000 TCRs per sample was observed, with a range of 23,224 to 690,600. V, J and CDR3 annotation of the TCR reads was performed with the Decombinator software suite. For the PS versus PT1 abundance plots, all samples were subsampled to the same number of TCRs (28,000). Expanded TCRs were defined as absent before sensitization and observed at least eight times at the 2-week time point. TCRdb reprocessed the public reads (quality trimming at Q25 with fastp, clone calling with MiXCR) and kept in-frame beta chains. Here each entry gathers all rows of one CDR3 protein and keeps the most common genes and DNA. TCRdb, not the original authors, processed these V and J calls. Within this sample are around 92,000 distinct CDR3 sequences, with 10% to 11% of them counted one time only. Around 3.1% of the sample goes to the ten largest clones.

The CDR1 and CDR2 encoded by the germline V gene (reference sequence) are SEHNR and FQNEAQ. CDR3 length: 15 amino acids, cysteine to phenylalanine. The read is trimmed to its CDR3 DNA, 45 bases read in frame from base 1. V lost 2 bases and J lost 5 bases; the stretch between them is 16 bases long. The chain was built from TRBV7-9 and TRBJ2-7, with TRBD1 perhaps the D gene, on 5 matching bases. The receptor's source is a woman in her sixties or seventies with alopecia areata. Some clones in this sample may be carry-over from other donors' samples. The sequenced sample was whole blood, obtained in connection with sensitization to the hapten diphenylcyclopropenone (DPC). The DNA is TGTGCCAGCAGCTTATCAACAGGAGTCCACGACGAGCAGTACTTC. This yields the protein CASSLSTGVHDEQYF.